This TCR beta chain was identified in a study of blood T cells in healthy people across ages. For the study at large: There was about one barcoded beta molecule captured by template switching per two T cells.

Trimming cost V 4 bases and J 8 bases; bases outside gene matches: 10. Germline V gene sequence: CDR1 DFQATT, CDR2 SNEGSKA (reference sequence). The CDR3 has 13 residues. Combining a sample-barcoded 5' primer with a J-beta primer mix, a second PCR ran for roughly 7 to 12 cycles. TCRdb re-analysed the 5' RACE reads in MiXCR, keeping a single row per CDR3 protein. The sample lists about 2 million distinct CDR3 sequences, roughly 50% occurring once. Material: blood. This chain connects TRBV20-1 to TRBJ1-2, with TRBD1 identical over 7 bases. This receptor was obtained from a middle-aged woman in good health. The CDR3 DNA reads as TGCAGTGCTACAGGACAGGAACCGCGGGGCTACACCTTC. Residues: CSATGQEPRGYTF.